A single sample is the source of the 26 T cell receptor beta chains below, sequenced in a study of beta chain features in type 1 diabetes. Antigens of these TCRs are unknown. The study reverse transcribed the entire isolated RNA, so it sequenced expressed TCRB transcripts. Produced via immunoSEQ multiplex PCR; TCRdb's table is partial and in-frame only. The table lists 250,000 or so clones, about 15% of them singletons, with just under 0.02% in the top ten. General observations from the study: Among all four CD4+ subsets, Type 1 diabetes patients had TCRB CDR3s that were moderately but significantly shorter.

The sample was naive CD4+ T cells from blood. These receptors all come from a man aged 25-40 years with type 1 diabetes.

The gene calls are TRBV7-9 and TRBJ1-1, with unresolved D. Deletions cut 5 bases from V and 5 bases from J, with 6 bases between. This CDR3 is 11 amino acids long. Germline CDR1 reads SEHNR; CDR2 reads FQNEAQ (reference sequence). The CDR3 bases are TGTGCCAGCAGCCCTCAGACTGAAGCTTTCTTT. This translates into CASSPQTEAFF.

The chain recombines TRBV11-1 with TRBJ2-5; possible D gene TRBD1, 5 bases. The CDR3 totals 17 residues. Germline lookup yields CDR1 SGHAT and CDR2 FQDESV (reference sequence). With 5 bases removed from V and 2 bases from J, the gap between germline ends came to 21 bases. CDR3 residues: CASSPRYVGRRQETQYF. The CDR3 coding sequence is TGTGCCAGCAGCCCCCGGTATGTGGGGCGGCGGCAAGAGACCCAGTACTTC.

The chain combines TRBV5-1 with TRBJ2-1; 9 bases map to TRBD1. CDR1 is SGHRS and CDR2 is YFSETQ in the germline V gene. The CDR3 is 14 residues long. V was pared by 2 bases and J by 8 bases, with 5 bases of the junction left unmatched. The CDR3 here is CASSFPDRGDEQFF. The CDR3 DNA follows: TGCGCCAGCAGCTTTCCGGACAGGGGTGATGAGCAGTTCTTC.

This clone appeared a few times. This chain connects TRBV11-2 to TRBJ2-1; D is unclear. The CDR3 has 15 residues. Per the germline V gene, CDR1 is SGHAT and CDR2 is FQNNGV. V lost 1 base and J 4 bases, leaving 11 bases between the germline ends. CDR3 sequence: CASSLGSYQYNEQFF. As DNA, the CDR3 is TGTGCCAGCAGCTTAGGGTCTTACCAGTACAATGAGCAGTTCTTC.

The rearrangement uses TRBV5-4 and TRBJ2-7, with D perhaps TRBD1 (6 bases). Germline V CDR1 and CDR2: SGHNT, YYREEE (reference sequence). This CDR3 spans 14 amino acids. V was pared by 4 bases and J by 2 bases, with 13 bases between. CDR3 nucleotide sequence: TGTGCCAGCAGCCACCCGGGACAAACCTACGAGCAGTACTTC. Translating gives CASSHPGQTYEQYF.

This clone was counted only a few times. Written as DNA, the CDR3 is TGTGCCAGCAGCCGGTCGAGCCGGGGGGAAAAACTGTTTTTT. Its translation is CASSRSSRGEKLFF. The chain links TRBV5-6 to TRBJ1-4, with D tentatively TRBD1 (5 bases). The V end was cut by 4 bases, the J end by 8 bases, with 15 bases between. The germline CDR1 and CDR2 sequences are SGHDT and YYEEEE. The CDR3 sequence is 14 residues long.

A remark on this clone: Distinct nucleotide sequences in the sample also encode this CDR3. This chain connects TRBV5-1 to TRBJ2-7, with D possibly being TRBD1 (6 bases). Germline CDR1 and CDR2: SGHRS and YFSETQ. There are 15 residues in the CDR3. Trimming cost V 2 bases and J 0 bases, with 12 bases left between them. CDR3: CASSLLTGSSYEQYF. The CDR3 DNA sequence: TGCGCCAGCAGCTTACTAACAGGGTCCTCCTACGAGCAGTACTTC.

The gene calls are TRBV5-1 and TRBJ2-4; a weak D match, TRBD2 (6 bases). With 0 bases removed from V and 0 bases from J, the gap between germline ends came to 7 bases. Germline CDR1 is SGHRS and CDR2 is YFSETQ. The CDR3 is 15 residues long. CDR3 nucleotide sequence: TGCGCCAGCAGCTTGGGCGGGATAGCCAAAAACATTCAGTACTTC. Translating gives CASSLGGIAKNIQYF.

The chain carries TRBV4-1 and TRBJ1-1; D is unclear. The CDR3 consists of 16 residues. V shed 0 bases and J shed 0 bases, with 11 bases lying between them. Looked up from germline, CDR1 is MGHRA and CDR2 is YSYEKL. CDR3 bases: TGCGCCAGCAGCCAAGATCCGTCCAGGTTGAACACTGAAGCTTTCTTT. This translates into CASSQDPSRLNTEAFF.

In DNA form, the CDR3 reads TGTGCCACTGGGGTAGGGGGCATGGCCTATAATTCACCCCTCCACTTT. Translating it yields CATGVGGMAYNSPLHF. The V gene is TRBV19, the J gene TRBJ1-6; 7 nucleotides agree with TRBD1. This CDR3 has 16 residues. Germline V CDR1 and CDR2: LNHDA, SQIVND (reference sequence). The V and J ends lost 10 bases and 2 bases, in that order; junction bases with no gene match: 11.

V usage is TRBV5-1 and J usage is TRBJ1-1, with D possibly being TRBD1 (6 bases). V lost 1 base and J lost 0, with 7 bases in between. CDR3 length equals 14 residues. Germline V gene sequence: CDR1 SGHRS, CDR2 YFSETQ. The CDR3 nucleotides are TGCGCCAGCAGCTTGTCAGGGGTGAACACTGAAGCTTTCTTT. It encodes CASSLSGVNTEAFF.

The V call is TRBV30, the J call TRBJ2-7, with D hard to call. The CDR3 has 11 residues. Germline CDR1 GTSNPN, CDR2 SVGIG (reference sequence). Between the trimmed V and J ends, which lost 3 bases and 8 bases, there was a span of 11 bases. CDR3 protein: CAWSPFGKQYF. The CDR3 nucleotides read TGTGCCTGGAGCCCGTTTGGCAAGCAGTACTTC.

The chain couples TRBV18 to TRBJ2-1, with D possibly TRBD2 on 6 matching bases. The V end lost 0 bases, the J end lost 7 bases, and 13 bases lay between the germline ends. The CDR3 spans 15 residues. Germline CDR1 and CDR2: KGHSH and LQKENI. CDR3 amino acids: CASSPPAKAGNEQFF. As DNA, the CDR3 is TGTGCCAGCTCACCACCCGCGAAGGCGGGGAATGAGCAGTTCTTC.

V is TRBV6-4 and J is TRBJ1-2, with TRBD1 matching 10 bases. CDR3 length: 14 amino acids. Germline V lookup: CDR1 MRHNA, CDR2 SNTAGT. The V and J ends lost 6 bases and 3 bases, in that order; junction bases with no gene match: 4. The CDR3 region has the DNA TGTGCCAGCAGCGCCGGGACAGGGGACTATGGCTACACCTTC. This translates into CASSAGTGDYGYTF.

This clone was counted between two and nine times. In DNA, the CDR3 is TGCGCCAGCCGGACTAGCGGGCCTTACAATGAGCAGTTCTTC. It yields the protein CASRTSGPYNEQFF. The chain carries TRBV23-1 and TRBJ2-1, with TRBD2 identical over 11 bases. TRBV23-1 is an ORF, and what it does is uncertain. CDR3 size: 14 residues. Unmatched junction bases numbered 4, after V lost 8 bases and J lost 4 bases.

This chain links TRBV9 with TRBJ2-1; 9 bases fit TRBD2. The length of the CDR3 is 16 residues. From germline, CDR1 is SGDLS and CDR2 YYNGEE. J was trimmed by 9 bases and V by 0 bases; bases with no gene match: 10. This CDR3 is CASSVGGGLAGIEQFF. The CDR3, as DNA: TGTGCCAGCAGCGTAGGTGGGGGGCTAGCGGGGATTGAGCAGTTCTTC.

The table lists this clone with a few counts. V and J are TRBV18 and TRBJ1-1; D is perhaps TRBD1 (5 bases). The CDR3 extends over 16 amino acids. CDR1 is KGHSH, CDR2 LQKENI, per germline. V was trimmed by 6 bases and J by 0 bases, leaving 17 bases between them. This CDR3 is CASSREYGGMNTEAFF. Here the CDR3 DNA reads TGTGCCAGCTCTCGTGAATATGGGGGGATGAACACTGAAGCTTTCTTT.

This chain links TRBV15 with TRBJ2-2; TRBD2 matches 7 bases. The CDR3 contains 15 residues. Trimming removed 0 bases from V and 13 bases from J; junction bases left unmatched: 11. Looked up from germline, CDR1 is LNHNV and CDR2 is YYDKDF (reference sequence). CDR3 region: CATSRDRGGGAPLFF. In DNA, the CDR3 is TGTGCCACCAGCAGAGATCGTGGCGGGGGAGCGCCGCTGTTTTTT.

This clone has only a few counts. The V and J genes are TRBV27 and TRBJ2-7, with D possibly TRBD2 on 5 matching bases. The germline V gene encodes CDR1 MNHEY and CDR2 SMNVEV (reference sequence). V was pared by 9 bases and J by 3 bases, with 21 bases between. This CDR3 is 15 amino acids long. CDR3 coding DNA: TGTGCCAGTCGAGAACTAGGACCGAGTTACTACGAGCAGTACTTC. Translated, it gives CASRELGPSYYEQYF.

The rearrangement joins TRBV19 to TRBJ1-5; possibly TRBD1 for D (6 bases). Germline CDR1 is LNHDA and CDR2 is SQIVND (reference sequence). V was clipped by 2 bases and J by 3 bases, with 17 bases between them. The CDR3 consists of 17 residues. The CDR3 spells CASSISLTGQHNQPQHF. The CDR3, as DNA: TGTGCCAGTAGTATAAGTCTGACCGGACAGCACAATCAGCCCCAGCATTTT.

This chain links TRBV29-1 with TRBJ2-7; possible D gene TRBD2, 6 bases. Per germline, CDR1 SQVTM and CDR2 ANQGSEA. Trimming removed 5 bases at V and 8 bases at J, with 22 bases between. The CDR3 spans 14 residues. CDR3 loop: CSVHDGARAGQQYF. The DNA for the CDR3 is TGCAGCGTTCACGACGGGGCTAGGGCGGGGCAGCAGTACTTC.

In nucleotides, the CDR3 is TGTGCCACCAGCATGTCCGGGACTAGCGGGAGTAACTATGAGCAGTTCTTC. This codes for CATSMSGTSGSNYEQFF. V is TRBV15 and J is TRBJ2-1; TRBD2 agrees at 14 bases. J was trimmed by 8 bases and V by 4 bases; bases with no gene match: 10. Germline lookup yields CDR1 LNHNV and CDR2 YYDKDF (reference sequence). The CDR3 contains 17 residues.

J is TRBJ1-1 and V is TRBV6-1; a possible D gene is TRBD1 (6 bases). Trimming removed 0 bases from V and 3 bases from J, with 11 bases in between. This CDR3 contains 15 residues. Per the germline V gene, CDR1 is MNHNS and CDR2 is SASEGT. CDR3 bases: TGTGCCAGCAGTGAAGCGGCAGGGGCGGACACTGAAGCTTTCTTT. It codes for CASSEAAGADTEAFF.

This clone was detected a few times. V usage is TRBV6-5 and J usage is TRBJ2-5; D possibly corresponds to TRBD2 (6 bases). The CDR3 loop spans 16 amino acids. Germline CDR1 and CDR2: MNHEY and SVGAGI. Trimming shortened V by 3 bases and J by 2 bases, and 16 bases separated the two germline ends. This CDR3 is CASSYSLAVGQETQYF. CDR3 in DNA: TGTGCCAGCAGTTATTCTTTAGCGGTAGGGCAAGAGACCCAGTACTTC.

The rearrangement links TRBV27 to TRBJ2-5; no clear D. This CDR3 contains 14 residues. Trimming pared 5 bases from V and 6 bases from J, leaving 16 bases between. Germline CDR1 reads MNHEY; CDR2 reads SMNVEV (reference sequence). The CDR3: CASSPQDGPKTQYF. In DNA form, the CDR3 reads TGTGCCAGCAGTCCCCAAGATGGGCCGAAGACCCAGTACTTC.

The V and J genes are TRBV4-2 and TRBJ2-3; TRBD2 aligns across 7 bases. Trimming took 1 base from V and 4 from J; bases not matched to a gene: 5. The CDR3 length is 15 residues. Germline CDR1 is LGHNA and CDR2 is YNFKEQ. CDR3 sequence (DNA): TGTGCCAGCAGCCAAGTCCAAGGACTAGCAGATACGCAGTATTTT. Its protein product is CASSQVQGLADTQYF.